This T cell receptor (beta chain) stems from a study of cytomegalovirus exposure and HLA in healthy donors. Broader study findings: The investigators catalogued 180 or so TCR beta chains as cytomegalovirus-associated. For most subjects, TCR beta sequences were reported to predict HLA-A and HLA-B alleles with accuracy. In a later analysis, donors in an Asian-associated ancestry cluster reportedly had fewer N-insertions in productive TCRs than the cohort mean.

Primers: 60 Vbeta forward and 13 Jbeta reverse. Method: immunoSEQ multiplex PCR; TCRdb's copy keeps in-frame clones and lacks some. The sample yields about 170,000 clones, over 75% seen once. When sampled, the donors appeared nominally healthy, though they likely had unrecorded immune exposures. V shed 0 bases and J shed 5 bases, with 20 bases lying between them. CDR1 is MRHNA and CDR2 is SNTAGT in the germline V gene. The CDR3 has 18 amino acids. For this clone: Its matching antigen is unknown.

The sample was PBMCs. The origin of this receptor is a woman between 50 and 59 years old in good health and CMV-seropositive. The chain employs TRBV6-4 and TRBJ1-5; D perhaps matches TRBD1 (5 bases). CDR3: CASSDSNPQGQTDQPQHF. In nucleotides, the CDR3 is TGTGCCAGCAGTGACTCGAATCCCCAGGGTCAAACGGATCAGCCCCAGCATTTT.